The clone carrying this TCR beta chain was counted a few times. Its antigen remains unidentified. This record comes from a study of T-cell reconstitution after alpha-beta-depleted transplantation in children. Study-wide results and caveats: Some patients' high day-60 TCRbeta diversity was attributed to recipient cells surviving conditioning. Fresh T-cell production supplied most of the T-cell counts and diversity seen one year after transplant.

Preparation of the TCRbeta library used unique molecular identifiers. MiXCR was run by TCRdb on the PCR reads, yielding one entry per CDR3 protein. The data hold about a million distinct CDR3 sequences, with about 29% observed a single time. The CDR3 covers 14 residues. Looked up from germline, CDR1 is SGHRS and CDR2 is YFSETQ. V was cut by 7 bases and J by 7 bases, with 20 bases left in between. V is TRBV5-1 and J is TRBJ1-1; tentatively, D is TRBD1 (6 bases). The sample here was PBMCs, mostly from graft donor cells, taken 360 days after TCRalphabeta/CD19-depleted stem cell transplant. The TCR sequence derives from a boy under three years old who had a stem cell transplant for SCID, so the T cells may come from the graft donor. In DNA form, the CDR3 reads TGCGCCAGCGGACGAGAGGGGACACCAGGTGAAGCTTTCTTT. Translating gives CASGREGTPGEAFF.